This T cell receptor beta chain is from a study of T cell changes during pregnancy in multiple sclerosis. Germline-derived CDR1 and CDR2 are SGHRS and YFSETQ. Trimming removed 0 bases at V and 2 bases at J, with 12 bases between. The CDR3 spans 15 residues. Only in-frame clones appear in the TCRdb table, and some are missing; sequencing was by immunoSEQ multiplex PCR. The table includes around 40,000 clones, nearly 90% detected once. The sequence was collected from a female donor with multiple sclerosis, enrolled in a pregnancy study. The chain recombines TRBV5-1 with TRBJ2-7; weak D call: TRBD1 (5 bases). Specimen: CD4+ T cells from peripheral blood mononuclear cells, collected in the first trimester of pregnancy. CDR3 in amino acids: CASSLEGVFTYEQYF. CDR3 bases: TGCGCCAGCAGCTTGGAAGGGGTCTTTACCTACGAGCAGTACTTC.